The T cell receptor beta chain described here comes from a study of cytomegalovirus exposure and HLA in healthy donors. The CDR3 loop spans 15 amino acids. Germline CDR1 and CDR2: MGHRA and YSYEKL. V lost 4 bases, J lost 6 bases, and 16 bases lay in between. Study-level points and caveats: Cytomegalovirus-associated status was assigned to some 180 TCR beta chains.

60 Vbeta and 13 Jbeta primers were used in PCR. Sequencing was performed with immunoSEQ multiplex PCR; in TCRdb, only in-frame clones are kept and a portion is missing. The table lists roughly 120,000 clones, roughly three quarters of them singletons. As concerns this clone: Its specificity is unknown.

The source material was PBMCs. This chain uses TRBV4-1 with TRBJ2-1; tentatively, D is TRBD1 (5 bases). This receptor was obtained from a man aged 45-60 years in good health and CMV-seropositive. CDR3 coding DNA: TGCGCCAGCAGCCCTGGCTGGAATAGGGGCAATGAGCAGTTCTTC. It translates to CASSPGWNRGNEQFF.